A selection of T cell receptor beta chains follows, all from one sample in a study of CD8 T cells in ankylosing spondylitis. Each CDR3 protein is one row after TCRdb ran MiXCR on the 5' RACE reads. This sample has some 840,000 distinct CDR3 sequences, with 12% found just once. Sequenced: blood, either unsorted or a sorted T cell fraction (not recorded which). Source of these receptors: a male donor with ankylosing spondylitis. Each CDR3 is given with its conserved first and last residue. D genes are given only for firm matches. Clone size is not always given. Where it is, it says once, few, many or a class for expanded clones.

CDR3aa	CDR3nt	abundance	j_gene	v_gene	d_gene
CSAEGPTDTQYF	TGCAGTGCTGAGGGACCCACAGATACGCAGTATTTT	-	TRBJ2-3	TRBV20-1	-
CASSHGQGISYEQYF	TGTGCCAGCAGCCACGGACAGGGGATTTCCTACGAGCAGTACTTC	-	TRBJ2-7	TRBV4-2	TRBD1
CASSSRQGYGYTF	TGTGCCAGCAGCTCCCGACAGGGGTATGGCTACACCTTC	many	TRBJ1-2	TRBV7-2	TRBD1
CASSSGVGRYTEAFF	TGTGCCAGCAGCTCGGGGGTCGGGAGGTACACTGAAGCTTTCTTT	-	TRBJ1-1	TRBV7-9	-
CAASQRGGQETQYF	TGTGCCGCAAGCCAACGGGGTGGGCAAGAGACCCAGTACTTC	-	TRBJ2-5	TRBV19	-
CASSFRGAGWAGELFF	TGTGCCAGCAGCTTTAGGGGCGCAGGGTGGGCCGGGGAGCTGTTTTTT	-	TRBJ2-2	TRBV7-2	-
CASSLSGTGSFGYTF	TGTGCCAGCAGCTTGTCGGGGACAGGGAGCTTTGGCTACACCTTC	few	TRBJ1-2	TRBV5-6	TRBD1
CASSQDLGTGGKSYEQYF	TGTGCCAGCAGCCAAGATCTCGGGACAGGGGGAAAGTCCTACGAGCAGTACTTC	-	TRBJ2-7	TRBV3-1	TRBD1
CASSLAGTGFHEQYF	TGTGCCAGCAGCTTAGCCGGGACAGGGTTCCACGAGCAGTACTTC	few	TRBJ2-7	TRBV7-9	TRBD1
CSVDPGGDTEAFF	TGCAGCGTTGACCCGGGGGGGGACACTGAAGCTTTCTTT	once	TRBJ1-1	TRBV29-1	-
CASSPTVEQFF	TGTGCCAGCTCACCGACCGTGGAGCAGTTCTTC	many	TRBJ2-1	TRBV18	-
CSVEDRYGGLSYNEQFF	TGCAGCGTTGAAGATCGGTACGGGGGGCTCTCCTACAATGAGCAGTTCTTC	many	TRBJ2-1	TRBV29-1	-
CASRGRAETQYF	TGCGCCAGCAGAGGAAGGGCGGAGACCCAGTACTTC	-	TRBJ2-5	TRBV5-1	-
CASGGRLREQYF	TGCGCCAGCGGCGGGAGGCTGAGGGAGCAGTACTTC	-	TRBJ2-7	TRBV5-1	TRBD2
CASSLDLETQYF	TGTGCCAGCAGCTTAGATCTGGAGACCCAGTACTTC	many	TRBJ2-5	TRBV7-2	-
CASSPSLRETQYF	TGTGCCAGCTCACCCTCATTAAGGGAGACCCAGTACTTC	few	TRBJ2-5	TRBV18	-
CAIRVSRGGELFF	TGTGCCATCAGAGTCTCCCGAGGGGGGGAGCTGTTTTTT	few	TRBJ2-2	TRBV10-3	-
CASSEGDRTYEQYF	TGTGCCAGCAGTGAAGGGGACAGGACCTACGAGCAGTACTTC	-	TRBJ2-7	TRBV6-1	TRBD1